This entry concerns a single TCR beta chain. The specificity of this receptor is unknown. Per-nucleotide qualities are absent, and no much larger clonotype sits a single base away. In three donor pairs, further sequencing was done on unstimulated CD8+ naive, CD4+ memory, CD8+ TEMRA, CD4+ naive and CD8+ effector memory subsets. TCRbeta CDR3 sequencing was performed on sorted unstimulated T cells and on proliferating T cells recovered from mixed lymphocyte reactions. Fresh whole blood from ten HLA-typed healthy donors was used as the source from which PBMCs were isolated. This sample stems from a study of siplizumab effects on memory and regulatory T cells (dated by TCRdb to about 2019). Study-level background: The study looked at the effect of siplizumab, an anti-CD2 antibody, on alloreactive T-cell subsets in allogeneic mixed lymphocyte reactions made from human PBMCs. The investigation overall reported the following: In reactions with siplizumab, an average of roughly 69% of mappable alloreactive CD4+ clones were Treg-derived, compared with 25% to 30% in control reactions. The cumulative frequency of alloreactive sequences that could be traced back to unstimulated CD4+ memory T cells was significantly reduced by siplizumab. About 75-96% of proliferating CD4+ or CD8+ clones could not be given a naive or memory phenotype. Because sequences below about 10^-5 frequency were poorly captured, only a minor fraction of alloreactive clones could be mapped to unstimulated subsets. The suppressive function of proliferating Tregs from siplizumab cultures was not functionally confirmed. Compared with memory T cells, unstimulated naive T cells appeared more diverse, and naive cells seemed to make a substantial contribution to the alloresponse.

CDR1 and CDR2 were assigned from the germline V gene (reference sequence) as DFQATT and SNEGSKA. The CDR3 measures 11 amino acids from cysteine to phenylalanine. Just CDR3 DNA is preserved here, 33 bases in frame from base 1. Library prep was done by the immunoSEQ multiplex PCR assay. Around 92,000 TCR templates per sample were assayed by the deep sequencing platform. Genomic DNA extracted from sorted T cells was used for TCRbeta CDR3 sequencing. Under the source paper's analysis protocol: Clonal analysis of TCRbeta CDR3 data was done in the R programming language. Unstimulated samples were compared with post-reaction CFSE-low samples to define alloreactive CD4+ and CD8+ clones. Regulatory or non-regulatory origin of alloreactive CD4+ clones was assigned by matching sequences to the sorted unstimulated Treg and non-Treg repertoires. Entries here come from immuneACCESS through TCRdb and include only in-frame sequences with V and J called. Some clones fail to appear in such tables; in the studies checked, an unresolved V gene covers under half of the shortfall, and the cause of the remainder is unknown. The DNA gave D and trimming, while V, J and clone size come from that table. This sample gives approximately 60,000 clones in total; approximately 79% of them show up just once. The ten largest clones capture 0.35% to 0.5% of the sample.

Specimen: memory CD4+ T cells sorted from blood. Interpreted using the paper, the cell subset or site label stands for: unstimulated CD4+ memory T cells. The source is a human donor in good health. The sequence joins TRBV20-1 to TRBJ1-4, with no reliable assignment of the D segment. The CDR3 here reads CSADLNEKLFF. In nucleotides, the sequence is TGCAGCGCGGATTTGAATGAAAAACTGTTTTTT.